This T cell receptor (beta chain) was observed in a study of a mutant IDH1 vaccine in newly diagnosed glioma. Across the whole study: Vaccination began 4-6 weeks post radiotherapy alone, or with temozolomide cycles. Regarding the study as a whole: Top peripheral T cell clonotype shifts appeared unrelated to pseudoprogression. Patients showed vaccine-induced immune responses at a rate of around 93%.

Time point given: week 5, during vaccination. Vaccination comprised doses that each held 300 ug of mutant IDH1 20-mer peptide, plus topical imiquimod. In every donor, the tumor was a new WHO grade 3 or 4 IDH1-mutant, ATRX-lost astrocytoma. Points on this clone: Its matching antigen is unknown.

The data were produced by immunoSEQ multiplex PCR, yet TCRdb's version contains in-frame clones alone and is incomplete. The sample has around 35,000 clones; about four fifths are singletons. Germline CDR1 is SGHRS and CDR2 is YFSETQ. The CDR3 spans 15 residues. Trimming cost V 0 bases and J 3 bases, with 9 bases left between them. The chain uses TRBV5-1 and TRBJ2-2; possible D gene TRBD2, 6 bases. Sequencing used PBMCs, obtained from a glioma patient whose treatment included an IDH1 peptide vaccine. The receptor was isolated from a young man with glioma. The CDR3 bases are TGCGCCAGCAGCTTGGGACCGGGGGACACCGGGGAGCTGTTTTTT. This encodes CASSLGPGDTGELFF. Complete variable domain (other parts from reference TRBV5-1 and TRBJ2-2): KAGVTQTPRYLIKTRGQQVTLSCSPISGHRSVSWYQQTPGQGLQFLFEYFSETQRNKGNFPGRFSGRQFSNSRSEMNVSTLELGDSALYLCASSLGPGDTGELFFGEGSRLTVL.